This T cell receptor (beta chain) was identified in a study of cytomegalovirus exposure and HLA in healthy donors. The PCR employed 60 Vbeta primers together with 13 Jbeta primers. TCRdb's table, derived via immunoSEQ multiplex PCR, lists solely in-frame clones and lacks some. The sample holds 200,000 to 250,000 clones, roughly 70% seen once. The sample holds a few counts of this clone. Its antigen is currently unknown. A junction boundary mismatches the germline segment, possibly from a read error. In the same sample, other DNA sequences code for this CDR3. There are 16 residues in the CDR3. Germline loops: CDR1 MGHRA, CDR2 YSYEKL. Findings of the study overall: The likely origin of a cluster of highly shared sequence variants was a sequencing artifact. Later on, a genetic analysis was performed. It linked a missense variant in DCLRE1C with V- and J-gene trimming of TCR beta. Associated with HLA alleles at 0.05 false discovery rate in a later analysis were about 17,000 TCR beta sequences. TCR beta chains numbering more than 150 were designated cytomegalovirus-associated.

The chain uses TRBV4-1 and TRBJ1-2; D perhaps matches TRBD1 (5 bases). This clonotype was obtained from a woman aged 25-40 years in good health and CMV-seronegative. Sequenced input: PBMCs. The CDR3 DNA follows: TGTGCCAGCAGCCAAGATAGGAGGGGCGCGGAGTATGGCTACACCTTC. Protein sequence: CASSQDRRGAEYGYTF.